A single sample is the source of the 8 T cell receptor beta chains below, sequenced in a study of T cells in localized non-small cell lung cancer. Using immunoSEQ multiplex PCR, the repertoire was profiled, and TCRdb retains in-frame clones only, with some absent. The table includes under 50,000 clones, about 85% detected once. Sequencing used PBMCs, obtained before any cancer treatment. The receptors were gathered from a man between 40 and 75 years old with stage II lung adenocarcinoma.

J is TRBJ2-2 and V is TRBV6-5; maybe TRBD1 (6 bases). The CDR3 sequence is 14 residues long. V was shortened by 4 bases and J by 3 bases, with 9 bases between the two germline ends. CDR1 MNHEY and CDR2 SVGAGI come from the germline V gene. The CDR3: CASSFNRDTGELFF. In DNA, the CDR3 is TGTGCCAGCAGTTTCAACAGGGACACCGGGGAGCTGTTTTTT.

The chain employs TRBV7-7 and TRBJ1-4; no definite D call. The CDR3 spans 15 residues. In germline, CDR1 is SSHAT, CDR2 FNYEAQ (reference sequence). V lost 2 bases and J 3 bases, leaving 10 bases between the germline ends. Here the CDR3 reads CASSLSRGANEKLFF. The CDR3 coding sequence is TGTGCCAGCAGCTTATCGCGGGGTGCTAATGAAAAACTGTTTTTT. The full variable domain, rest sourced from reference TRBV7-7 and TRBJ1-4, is GAGVSQSPRYKVTKRGQDVTLRCDPISSHATLYWYQQALGQGPEFLTYFNYEAQPDKSGLPSDRFSAERPEGSISTLTIQRTEQRDSAMYRCASSLSRGANEKLFFGSGTQLSVL.

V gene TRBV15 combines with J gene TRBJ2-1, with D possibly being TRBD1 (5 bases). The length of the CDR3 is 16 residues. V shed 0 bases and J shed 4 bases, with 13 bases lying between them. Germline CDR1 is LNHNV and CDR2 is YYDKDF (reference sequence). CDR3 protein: CATSRDQGVGYNEQFF. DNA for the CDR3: TGTGCCACCAGCAGAGATCAAGGGGTTGGTTACAATGAGCAGTTCTTC. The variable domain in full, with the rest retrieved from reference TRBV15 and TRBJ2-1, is DAMVIQNPRYQVTQFGKPVTLSCSQTLNHNVMYWYQQKSSQAPKLLFHYYDKDFNNEADTPDNFQSRRPNTSFCFLDIRSPGLGDTAMYLCATSRDQGVGYNEQFFGPGTRLTVL.

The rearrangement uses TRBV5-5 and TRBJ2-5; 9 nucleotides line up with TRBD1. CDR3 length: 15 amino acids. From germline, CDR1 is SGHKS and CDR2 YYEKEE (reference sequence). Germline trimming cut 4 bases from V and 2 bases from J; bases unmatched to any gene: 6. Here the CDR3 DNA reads TGTGCCAGCAGCCCACGGACAGGGGATCAAGAGACCCAGTACTTC. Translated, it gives CASSPRTGDQETQYF.

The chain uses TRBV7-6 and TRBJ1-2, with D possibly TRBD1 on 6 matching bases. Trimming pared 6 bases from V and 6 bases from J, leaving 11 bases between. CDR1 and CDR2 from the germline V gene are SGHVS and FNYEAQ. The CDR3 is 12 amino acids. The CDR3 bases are TGTGCCAGCAGTAGGGGGTTGGATGGCTACACCTTC. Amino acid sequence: CASSRGLDGYTF.

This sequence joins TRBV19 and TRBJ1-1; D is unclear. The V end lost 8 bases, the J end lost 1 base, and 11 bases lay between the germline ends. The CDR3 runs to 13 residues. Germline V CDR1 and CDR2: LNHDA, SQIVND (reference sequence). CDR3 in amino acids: CASRAGRNTEAFF. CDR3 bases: TGTGCCAGTCGAGCGGGGAGGAACACTGAAGCTTTCTTT.

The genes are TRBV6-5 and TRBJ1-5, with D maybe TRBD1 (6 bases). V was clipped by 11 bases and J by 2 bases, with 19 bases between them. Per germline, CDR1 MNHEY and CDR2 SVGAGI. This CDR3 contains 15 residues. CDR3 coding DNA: TGTGCCTGCCAAGGAGGGGGGGAAGGCAATCAGCCCCAGCATTTT. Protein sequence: CACQGGGEGNQPQHF.

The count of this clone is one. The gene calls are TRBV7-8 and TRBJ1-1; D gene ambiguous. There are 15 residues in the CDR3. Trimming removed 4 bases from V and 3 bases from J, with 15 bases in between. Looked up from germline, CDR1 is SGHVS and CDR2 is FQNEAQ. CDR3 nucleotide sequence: TGTGCCAGCAGCTGGGTAGGTCGTCGGGACACTGAAGCTTTCTTT. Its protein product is CASSWVGRRDTEAFF.